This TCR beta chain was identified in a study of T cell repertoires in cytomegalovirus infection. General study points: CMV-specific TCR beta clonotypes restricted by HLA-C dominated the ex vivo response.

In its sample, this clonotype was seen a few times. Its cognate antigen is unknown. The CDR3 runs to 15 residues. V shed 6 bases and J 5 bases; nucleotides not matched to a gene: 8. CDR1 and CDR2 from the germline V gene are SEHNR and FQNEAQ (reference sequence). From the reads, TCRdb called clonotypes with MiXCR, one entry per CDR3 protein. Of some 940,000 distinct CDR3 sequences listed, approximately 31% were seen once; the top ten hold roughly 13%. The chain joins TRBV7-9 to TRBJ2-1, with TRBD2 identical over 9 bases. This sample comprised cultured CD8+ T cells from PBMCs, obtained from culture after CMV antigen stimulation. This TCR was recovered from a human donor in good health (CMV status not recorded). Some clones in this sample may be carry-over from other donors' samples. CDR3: CASSSTGTSHNEQFF. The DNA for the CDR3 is TGTGCCAGCAGTTCGACCGGGACTAGCCACAATGAGCAGTTCTTC.